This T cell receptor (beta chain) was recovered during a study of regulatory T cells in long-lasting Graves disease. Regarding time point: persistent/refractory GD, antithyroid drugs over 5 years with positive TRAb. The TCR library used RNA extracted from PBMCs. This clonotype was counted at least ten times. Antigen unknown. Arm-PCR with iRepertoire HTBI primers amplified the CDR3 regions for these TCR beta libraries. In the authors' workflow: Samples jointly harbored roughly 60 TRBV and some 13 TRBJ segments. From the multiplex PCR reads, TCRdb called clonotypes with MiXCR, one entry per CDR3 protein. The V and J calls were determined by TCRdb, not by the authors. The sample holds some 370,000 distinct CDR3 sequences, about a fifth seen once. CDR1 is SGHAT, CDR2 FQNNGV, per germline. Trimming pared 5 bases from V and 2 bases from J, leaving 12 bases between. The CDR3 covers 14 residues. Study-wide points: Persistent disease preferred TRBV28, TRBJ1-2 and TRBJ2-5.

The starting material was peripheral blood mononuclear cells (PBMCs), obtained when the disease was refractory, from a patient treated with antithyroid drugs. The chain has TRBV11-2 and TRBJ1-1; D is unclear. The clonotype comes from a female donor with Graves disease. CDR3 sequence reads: CASSTRASNTEAFF. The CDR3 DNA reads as TGTGCCAGCAGCACTCGGGCGTCAAACACTGAAGCTTTCTTT.